This record covers a single TCR beta chain. The antigen is not known. This PCR relied on a set of 60 Vbeta primers and 13 Jbeta primers. Sequencing used immunoSEQ multiplex PCR; TCRdb keeps in-frame clones, though not all of them. The sample has about 89,000 clones, 75% to 80% seen once; the top ten hold roughly 3.7%. The CDR3 contains 15 residues. The ends were cut back, 2 bases at V and 1 base at J, with 10 bases in the middle. From germline, CDR1 is MNHNS and CDR2 SASEGT. This sample is part of a study of cytomegalovirus exposure and HLA in healthy donors. Study results and limitations: High sensitivity and specificity were reportedly achieved when the classifier diagnosed cytomegalovirus status. When analyzed later, the rates of TCR association showed variation by HLA locus, with DRB1 the most and HLA-C the fewest.

This sequence originates from a man aged 30 to 45 in good health and CMV-seronegative. The chain couples TRBV6-1 to TRBJ2-3, with D possibly TRBD1 on 5 matching bases. Sequencing input: PBMCs. CDR3 coding DNA: TGTGCCAGCAGTGAACAGGGTGGGGGCACAGATACGCAGTATTTT. Amino acid sequence: CASSEQGGGTDTQYF.